Below, one T cell receptor beta chain is given with its context. This clonotype was seen many times. Its recognized antigen is unknown. The sample holds no much larger clone one base away, and base qualities are not on file. Taken from cysteine to phenylalanine, the CDR3 has 14 residues. The CDR3 DNA has 42 bases and is translated from base 1. Trimming removed 3 bases from V and 7 bases from J, leaving 13 bases between the germline ends. From a lookup of the germline V gene, CDR1 and CDR2 are KGHSH and LQKENI. Hyperthyroidism patients were newly diagnosed, with disease duration under 2 months, and aged 18 to 65 years. The study excluded patients with uncontrolled infections, other autoimmune diseases, pregnancy or lactation. Diagnoses were established on the basis of clinical symptoms, serum thyroxine and TRAb, thyroid ultrasound, and orbital computed tomography. Blood from progressor patients was drawn when they were first diagnosed with hyperthyroidism, before any ophthalmopathy symptoms appeared. PBMCs were isolated from 10 ml of fresh peripheral blood by Ficoll-Paque density gradient centrifugation. Progressor patients were initially diagnosed with Graves' hyperthyroidism and developed ophthalmopathy during follow-up. Trizol reagent was used to extract total RNA, and RNA quality was then checked on an Agilent 2100 Bioanalyzer.

This sample was included in a study of T cells in Graves' hyperthyroidism and ophthalmopathy (dated by TCRdb to between 2018 and 2020). Looking at the study overall: Peripheral blood was sampled at the time of initial diagnosis, prior to any treatment. To identify distinguishing TCR V-J signatures, a discovery cohort of 90 to 100 patients was used, comprising 43 with Graves' ophthalmopathy and about 59 with stable Graves' hyperthyroidism. Prospective prediction of ophthalmopathy was tested in an independent validation cohort consisting of 18 hyperthyroidism patients and approximately 16 patients who later progressed to ophthalmopathy. The 75 to 100 discovery patients were divided at random into training and test sets in a 7:3 ratio. The study also compared thyroid tissue and blood T-cell repertoires from more than 5 Graves' hyperthyroidism patients. After blood sampling, hyperthyroidism patients were treated with methimazole at a starting dose of 30 mg daily, and ophthalmopathy patients were treated with high-dose intravenous methylprednisolone. The paper reports TCR Vbeta CDR3 sequencing of roughly 140 peripheral blood samples: under 45 ophthalmopathy, 70 to 85 hyperthyroidism and around 17 progressor patients. Broader findings and caveats from the paper: Sample size was not statistically predetermined, and investigators were not blinded to group allocation. Most expanded thyroid clonotypes (frequency above 0.001) were also detected in blood, suggesting blood repertoires may reflect thyroid immune responses. During validation, the model predicted progression to ophthalmopathy a median of around 6 months ahead of onset, with roughly 65% sensitivity and 72% to 80% specificity. A 13 V-J signature model separated ophthalmopathy from stable hyperthyroidism, with about 90% sensitivity and about 81% specificity in cross-validation and 80%/75% in testing.

The TCR beta CDR3 regions were amplified from the RNA transcripts. The TCR CDR3 was subjected to a first round of RT-PCR using the HTBI primer set and the Qiagen OneStep RT-PCR kit. Libraries were constructed in a second round of multiplex PCR, after which size selection and purification were carried out. The libraries were sequenced on an Illumina HiSeq2000 using paired-end 100 bp reads. In the authors' own workflow: SOAPnuke was used to process the raw data, removing reads that contained adapters or uncalled bases, had a mean Phred below 15, or lacked an exact match to the constant primer or identifier. High-quality paired reads were merged with COPE v1.2.5, and unique nucleotide sequences were defined as clonotypes. Clonotypes were aligned to IMGT TRBV, TRBD and TRBJ reference segments using MiTCR v1.1. The analysis included only V-J combinations with a frequency above 0.0001, which together covered approximately 99% of the repertoires. A TCS score was defined as the ratio of F50 (clonal expansion) to E x V (chaos), with BLOSUM62-based TCRdist applied between CDR3 peptides within each V-J. Welch's t-statistics and random forest reduced some 510 V-J features to under 15, which were used in a naive Bayes classifier (R e1071). Using fastp at Q25 and MiXCR, TCRdb reprocessed the public reads and kept productive beta chains. Every distinct CDR3 protein forms one entry, paired with its most common genes and DNA. These V and J calls originate from TCRdb's pipeline instead of the authors' own analysis. Recorded for this sample are around 290,000 distinct CDR3 sequences; 13% of them occurred a single time. The top ten hold 7.8% of the sample.

The origin of this receptor is a woman between 25 and 40 years old with Graves' hyperthyroidism that later progressed to Graves' ophthalmopathy. The rearranged chain carries TRBV18 and TRBJ2-1, with TRBD2 as a weak D call on 5 bases. The sequencing input was blood. The CDR3 amino acid sequence is: CASSPEDPSNEQFF. At the DNA level, the sequence is TGTGCCAGCTCACCGGAGGACCCCAGTAATGAGCAGTTCTTC.